The 28 T cell receptor beta chains below come from one sample, sequenced in a study of blood T cells in healthy people across ages. Next came a second PCR, run for about 7 to 11 cycles, which used a sample-barcoded 5' primer along with a J-beta primer mix. One entry per CDR3 protein, called by TCRdb with MiXCR from the 5' RACE reads. The data show hundreds of thousands of distinct CDR3 sequences, around 26% seen once. Sequencing input: blood. These receptors all stem from a woman of 80 years or more in good health.

The table lists this clonotype with a few counts. This chain joins TRBV3-1 and TRBJ1-1, with TRBD1 as a possible D gene (6 bases). Deletions cut 3 bases from V and 5 bases from J, with 10 bases between. The CDR3 is 13 amino acids. From germline, CDR1 is LGHDT and CDR2 YNNKEL (reference sequence). CDR3 loop: CASSHGQRTEAFF. The CDR3, as DNA: TGTGCCAGCAGCCATGGACAGAGGACTGAAGCTTTCTTT.

This clonotype was found a few times. V gene TRBV12-3 or TRBV12-4 combines with J gene TRBJ1-1, with D possibly matching TRBD1 (5 bases). Trimming took off 5 bases at V and 3 bases at J, with 13 bases between the two ends. The CDR3 consists of 14 residues. The CDR3 protein is CASSGGVLDTEAFF. In DNA form, the CDR3 reads TGTGCCAGCAGTGGGGGGGTGTTGGACACTGAAGCTTTCTTT.

This chain connects TRBV20-1 to TRBJ2-7; possible D gene TRBD2, 6 bases. Germline values: CDR1 DFQATT, CDR2 SNEGSKA (reference sequence). Trimming removed 6 bases at V and 4 bases at J, with 16 bases between. The CDR3 is 13 amino acids. The CDR3 sequence: CSAPLPGEYEQYF. DNA for the CDR3: TGCAGTGCCCCGCTCCCGGGAGAATACGAGCAGTACTTC.

Details on this clonotype: This may be a read error, as it is one base from a much larger clone. The V gene is TRBV12-3 or TRBV12-4, the J gene TRBJ2-1; 9 positions agree with TRBD1. The CDR3 contains 15 residues. The CDR3 loop reads CASSPGQGFYSEQFF. Written as DNA, the CDR3 is TGTGCCAGCAGTCCGGGACAGGGTTTTTACAGTGAGCAGTTCTTC.

This clonotype was found many times. The chain carries TRBV20-1 and TRBJ2-1, with 13 bases that match TRBD2. CDR3 size: 17 residues. Germline V gene lookup returns CDR1 DFQATT and CDR2 SNEGSKA (reference sequence). V was clipped by 4 bases and J by 2 bases; unmatched bases: 8. This chain's CDR3 is CSAIDLTSGGAYNEQFF. DNA for the CDR3: TGCAGTGCTATCGACCTTACTAGCGGGGGGGCCTACAATGAGCAGTTCTTC.

Turning to this clonotype: Given a much more abundant clone one base away, this may be a read error. CDR3 residues: CTSRTGQGGSYEQYF. The CDR3 DNA reads as TGTACCAGCAGAACGGGGCAGGGAGGGTCCTACGAGCAGTACTTC. The gene calls are TRBV6-6 and TRBJ2-7, with TRBD2 matching over 7 bases. Germline values: CDR1 MNHNY, CDR2 SVGAGI (reference sequence). CDR3 length: 15 residues.

This clonotype was counted at least ten times. The genes are TRBV20-1 and TRBJ2-7, with 8 bases identical to TRBD1. Germline lookup yields CDR1 DFQATT and CDR2 SNEGSKA (reference sequence). CDR3 length equals 14 residues. The V and J ends lost 4 bases and 0 bases, in that order; junction bases with no gene match: 5. The CDR3 region is CSATRQGLSYEQYF. The CDR3 DNA follows: TGCAGTGCTACCCGACAGGGGCTCTCCTACGAGCAGTACTTC.

The chain is built from TRBV20-1 and TRBJ2-2; the D gene is possibly TRBD2 (6 bases). Germline lookup yields CDR1 DFQATT and CDR2 SNEGSKA (reference sequence). V lost 2 bases and J lost 4, with 14 bases in between. This CDR3 is 15 amino acids long. CDR3 nucleotide sequence: TGCAGTGCTAGAAATCCAGAGCGGGCCACCGGGGAGCTGTTTTTT. As protein: CSARNPERATGELFF.

This clonotype came up a few times. The rearrangement uses TRBV5-1 and TRBJ1-1; TRBD1 matches 10 bases. The ends lost 4 bases at V and 5 bases at J; junction bases unmatched: 14. Germline lookup yields CDR1 SGHRS and CDR2 YFSETQ. The CDR3 length is 17 residues. Here the CDR3 reads CASSDPTGTGVRTEAFF. The CDR3 region has the DNA TGCGCCAGCAGCGACCCTACCGGGACAGGGGTTAGGACTGAAGCTTTCTTT. The variable domain in full, completed from reference TRBV5-1 and TRBJ1-1, reads KAGVTQTPRYLIKTRGQQVTLSCSPISGHRSVSWYQQTPGQGLQFLFEYFSETQRNKGNFPGRFSGRQFSNSRSEMNVSTLELGDSALYLCASSDPTGTGVRTEAFFGQGTRLTVV.

This clonotype was seen more than once but under ten times. This rearrangement joins TRBV7-9 to TRBJ2-3; 8 positions match TRBD1. The CDR3 contains 16 residues. Per germline, CDR1 SEHNR and CDR2 FQNEAQ (reference sequence). Trimming at V came to 5 bases and at J to 2 bases, leaving 9 bases not matched to a gene. CDR3 sequence: CASSDGQGRFTDTQYF. The DNA for the CDR3 is TGTGCCAGCAGCGACGGACAGGGACGTTTCACAGATACGCAGTATTTT.

This clonotype appeared a few times. This chain links TRBV19 with TRBJ1-1; D unclear. Trimming left V 6 bases short and J 4 bases short, with 18 bases between. The V gene's germline CDR1 is LNHDA and CDR2 SQIVND (reference sequence). This CDR3 is built from 15 residues. CDR3: CASSTRAALGTEAFF. The CDR3 DNA is TGTGCCAGTAGCACCCGTGCGGCCCTGGGCACTGAAGCTTTCTTT.

The rearrangement uses TRBV2 and TRBJ2-3, with D perhaps given as TRBD1 or TRBD2 (5 bases each). Germline V gene lookup returns CDR1 SNHLY and CDR2 FYNNEI. V dropped 8 bases and J dropped 0 bases, with 12 bases sitting between them. CDR3 length equals 14 residues. The CDR3 here is CASGGLLSTDTQYF. The CDR3, as DNA: TGTGCCAGCGGGGGTCTTCTTAGCACAGATACGCAGTATTTT.

On this clonotype itself: Mismatch with germline at one junction end may stem from a read error. The V call is TRBV9, the J call TRBJ2-5; TRBD2 is a possible D gene (7 bases). CDR1 and CDR2 from the germline V gene are SGDLS and YYNGEE. CDR3 length: 15 amino acids. The CDR3 spells CTSSVAAGAQETQYF. The CDR3 DNA is TGTACCAGCAGCGTAGCGGCGGGGGCCCAAGAGACCCAGTACTTC.

There are a few counts of this clonotype. The chain uses TRBV3-1 and TRBJ1-5; D unclear. The germline gives CDR1 LGHDT, CDR2 YNNKEL (reference sequence). The CDR3 has 14 amino acids. Trimming took 4 bases from V and 4 from J, leaving 11 bases between them. The DNA of the CDR3 is TGTGCCAGCAGCCTTAGACGGGAAAATCAGCCCCAGCATTTT. This gives the protein CASSLRRENQPQHF.

This clonotype was detected many times. This chain joins TRBV12-3 or TRBV12-4 and TRBJ2-7; maybe TRBD1 (5 bases). V lost 7 bases to trimming and J lost 3 bases, with 16 bases between them. The CDR3 spans 14 residues. The CDR3 protein is CASKRQGSFYEQYF. The CDR3 DNA follows: TGTGCCAGCAAGAGGCAGGGATCGTTCTACGAGCAGTACTTC.

As regards this clonotype: One junction end disagrees with the germline gene, perhaps due to a read error. J is TRBJ2-5 and V is TRBV6-1; D assignment may be TRBD1 or TRBD2 (6 bases each). The CDR3 has 16 amino acids. Germline loops: CDR1 MNHNS, CDR2 SASEGT. In DNA form, the CDR3 reads TGTGCCAACAGTGAACAAGGAGGGGGACCCCAAGAGACCCAGTACTTC. Translated, it gives CANSEQGGGPQETQYF.

This clonotype was detected once. A much larger clone is a single base away; this may be a read error. The chain carries TRBV29-1 and TRBJ1-4; D gene uncertain. Germline V gives CDR1 SQVTM, CDR2 ANQGSEA. The CDR3 is 12 residues long. The CDR3 DNA reads as TGCGGCGTTAAGGGAGAGGGTGAAAAACTGTTTTTT. Encoded protein: CGVKGEGEKLFF.

Notes on this clonotype: A read error may produce the germline difference seen at one junction end. The rearrangement links TRBV9 to TRBJ2-1, with 8 bases identical to TRBD1. CDR1 and CDR2 from the germline V gene are SGDLS and YYNGEE. CDR3 length: 14 residues. This chain's CDR3 is CACSTRTGSNEQFF. The CDR3 bases are TGTGCCTGCAGCACCCGGACAGGGAGTAATGAGCAGTTCTTC.

Many counts were recorded for this clonotype. The CDR3 protein is CASSLSGTGVSNQPQHF. DNA for the CDR3: TGTGCCAGCAGCTTATCCGGGACAGGGGTCTCCAATCAGCCCCAGCATTTT. The chain has TRBV7-9 and TRBJ1-5, with 10 bases fitting TRBD1. CDR1 and CDR2 (germline): SEHNR, FQNEAQ (reference sequence). V lost 2 bases, J lost 3 bases, and 7 bases stayed unmatched. CDR3 size: 17 residues. The variable domain in full, with the rest retrieved from reference TRBV7-9 and TRBJ1-5, is DTGVSQNPRHKITKRGQNVTFRCDPISEHNRLYWYRQTLGQGPEFLTYFQNEAQLEKSRLLSDRFSAERPKGSFSTLEIQRTEQGDSAMYLCASSLSGTGVSNQPQHFGDGTRLSIL.

V is TRBV27 and J is TRBJ2-4; 13 nucleotides match TRBD2. CDR1 MNHEY and CDR2 SMNVEV come from the germline V gene (reference sequence). The CDR3 length is 15 residues. Losses at the gene ends were 5 bases for V and 6 bases for J; bases not matched to a gene: 4. CDR3 coding DNA: TGTGCCAGCAGTCGACTAGCGGGGGGCCCAAACATTCAGTACTTC. It encodes CASSRLAGGPNIQYF.

This clonotype was observed at least ten times. The J gene is TRBJ2-1, the V gene TRBV2, with TRBD2 as a possible D gene (6 bases). The CDR3 length is 15 residues. The V and J ends lost 4 bases and 2 bases respectively, with 12 bases between them. Germline CDR1 reads SNHLY; CDR2 reads FYNNEI. CDR3 DNA: TGTGCCAGCAGTGGGACTATCGACCCCTACAATGAGCAGTTCTTC. This gives the protein CASSGTIDPYNEQFF.

This clonotype was detected only a few times. The genes are TRBV6-1 and TRBJ2-1; D is unresolved. The CDR3 has 14 amino acids. In germline, CDR1 is MNHNS, CDR2 SASEGT. V lost 4 bases and J 4 bases, leaving 11 bases between the germline ends. CDR3 protein: CASSVRAIYNEQFF. As DNA, the CDR3 is TGTGCCAGCAGTGTCCGGGCCATTTACAATGAGCAGTTCTTC.

Details on this clonotype: A much larger clone differs by one base, so this may be a read error. This rearrangement joins TRBV20-1 to TRBJ2-4, with D perhaps TRBD1 or TRBD2 (5 bases each). In germline, CDR1 is DFQATT, CDR2 SNEGSKA (reference sequence). Trimming cost V 6 bases and J 6 bases, with 18 bases left between them. This CDR3 is built from 14 residues. In nucleotides, the CDR3 is TGCAGTGCCGCCCCCGGGACGGGAAGAAACATTCAGTACTTC. Its protein is CSAAPGTGRNIQYF.

The chain uses TRBV14 and TRBJ2-3; 8 nucleotides agree with TRBD1. Germline assignment: CDR1 SGHDN and CDR2 FVKESK. The CDR3 is 16 amino acids. Trimming removed 0 bases from V and 2 bases from J; junction bases left unmatched: 4. CDR3 nucleotide sequence: TGTGCCAGCAGCCAAGAATCAGGGGGCTTCACAGATACGCAGTATTTT. Translated: CASSQESGGFTDTQYF.

The CDR3 nucleotides are TGTGCCAGCAGCTTAATGACAGCCGGGACAGCTGAAGCTTTCTTT. Its translation: CASSLMTAGTAEAFF. The J gene is TRBJ1-1, the V gene TRBV7-9; 7 bases map to TRBD1. The V and J ends lost 2 bases and 6 bases, in that order; junction bases with no gene match: 9. CDR1 and CDR2 (germline): SEHNR, FQNEAQ (reference sequence). This CDR3 contains 15 residues.

The genes are TRBV7-2 and TRBJ1-1; D not resolved. The CDR3 loop spans 14 amino acids. V was cut by 5 bases and J by 1 base, with 11 bases left in between. The V gene's germline CDR1 is SGHTA and CDR2 FQGNSA. In nucleotides, the CDR3 is TGTGCCAGCAGCCCTGAATATGGGAACACTGAAGCTTTCTTT. As protein: CASSPEYGNTEAFF.

The chain has TRBV3-1 and TRBJ2-1, with a possible D match to TRBD2 (5 bases). The CDR3 covers 14 residues. V was trimmed by 1 base and J by 11 bases, leaving 15 bases between them. In germline, CDR1 is LGHDT, CDR2 YNNKEL (reference sequence). DNA for the CDR3: TGTGCCAGCAGCCAAGGCCTAGCTGAGCCAAAGCAGTTCTTC. This gives the protein CASSQGLAEPKQFF.

This clonotype was observed a handful of times. A much larger clone differs by one base, so this may be a read error. This chain links TRBV7-9 with TRBJ2-3, with TRBD1 matching 12 bases. Germline V lookup: CDR1 SEHNR, CDR2 FQNEAQ (reference sequence). This CDR3 has 16 residues. CDR3 in DNA: TGTGCCAGCAGCGCCCGGGACAGGGGGCGCCCAGATACGCGGTATTTT. Amino acids: CASSARDRGRPDTRYF.